This record covers a single TCR beta chain. Its target is not known. A quantitative 5'-RACE method, one with molecular barcodes, was used to make TCR beta libraries. TCRdb ran MiXCR on the 5' RACE reads and lists one entry per CDR3 protein. The repertoire includes roughly 700,000 distinct CDR3 sequences, around 19% of them detected once, and around a fifth sits in the top ten. The CDR3 is 15 amino acids. Trimming pared 4 bases from V and 0 bases from J, leaving 12 bases between. Germline assignment: CDR1 MNHEY and CDR2 SVGAGI. The data belong to a study of CD8 T cells in ankylosing spondylitis. General study results and limits: Within ankylosing spondylitis blood, a TCR beta motif made up of eight highly homologous variants appeared to be characteristic. Peripheral blood held disease-linked clones only at relatively low frequency, and these were CD8+. Reportedly, disease-linked clones are significantly enriched in ankylosing spondylitis patients' matched synovial fluid. Reactive arthritis synovial fluid and blood were previously reported to contain some motif variants.

This receptor was obtained from a male donor with ankylosing spondylitis. Sequenced: blood, either unsorted or a sorted T cell fraction (not recorded which). The gene calls are TRBV6-5 and TRBJ1-1, with D maybe TRBD1 (6 bases). CDR3 sequence: CASSSQGGVNTEAFF. CDR3 sequence (DNA): TGTGCCAGCAGTTCACAGGGCGGGGTGAACACTGAAGCTTTCTTT.